Given below is one TCR beta chain in context. This record comes from a study of blood T cell repertoires in COVID-19. Study details: PBMCs, B-cell-depleted T cells, or T cells provided the cDNA or gDNA that made up the material.

The authors' processing: How many nucleated cells were present was estimated from reference gene primer amplification. The repertoire was sequenced with immunoSEQ multiplex PCR; TCRdb's copy has only in-frame clones and lacks some. V and J calls and clone size follow that table, whereas D and trimming were derived from the DNA. The sample contains under 300,000 clones, approximately 90% of which appear only once. In assigning cohorts, the study relied on participant-reported clinical history. Trimming took 8 bases from V and 7 from J; bases not matched to a gene: 17. Germline-derived CDR1 and CDR2 are SGHDT and YYEEEE. This CDR3 is 17 amino acids long.

The gene calls are TRBV5-6 and TRBJ2-5; TRBD2 matches 13 bases. Sequenced input: PBMCs or T cells enriched from blood (not recorded which). This clonotype was sampled from a man between 40 and 49 years old who had recovered from COVID-19. CDR3 DNA sequence: TGTGCCAGTGTGGTTCTCGGACTAGCGGGAGCTGTAGGGACCCAGTACTTC. Translating gives CASVVLGLAGAVGTQYF.